The 9 T cell receptor beta chains below were found in one sample sequenced in a study of blood T cell repertoires in COVID-19. Clones were sequenced by immunoSEQ multiplex PCR, and TCRdb holds only the in-frame ones, with some missing. There are approximately 260,000 clones in the sample; 70% to 90% occur only once, and approximately 3.3% lies in the top ten. The sample comprised peripheral blood. The receptor set was obtained from a woman in her thirties or forties with acute or convalescent COVID-19.

The gene calls are TRBV28 and TRBJ1-5, with TRBD1 matching 7 bases. Germline lookup yields CDR1 MDHEN and CDR2 SYDVKM. V shed 5 bases, J shed 7 bases, and the junction held 8 bases outside the gene matches. The length of the CDR3 is 14 residues. In DNA, the CDR3 is TGTGCCAGCAGTACCAGTGCAGGGGGGCAGCCCCAGCATTTT. Translated: CASSTSAGGQPQHF.

This sequence joins TRBV6-6 and TRBJ1-1, with a possible D match to TRBD1 (5 bases). The CDR3 is made up of 14 amino acids. Germline V gene lookup returns CDR1 MNHNY and CDR2 SVGAGI (reference sequence). V lost 4 bases and J lost 1, with 10 bases in between. Here the CDR3 reads CASSLGRANTEAFF. DNA for the CDR3: TGTGCCAGCAGTTTAGGCAGGGCGAACACTGAAGCTTTCTTT.

The genes are TRBV28 and TRBJ1-1; weak D call: TRBD1 (5 bases). The V gene's germline CDR1 is MDHEN and CDR2 SYDVKM. The CDR3 runs to 12 residues. V was shortened by 8 bases and J by 7 bases, with 14 bases between the two germline ends. This chain's CDR3 is CASARRGLEAFF. Written as DNA, the CDR3 is TGTGCCAGCGCCCGGAGGGGCCTTGAAGCTTTCTTT.

This chain uses TRBV15 with TRBJ2-3, with 14 nucleotides matching TRBD2. The CDR3 covers 17 residues. The J segment lost 0 bases and the V segment lost 3 bases, leaving 2 bases of the junction unmatched. The germline V gene encodes CDR1 LNHNV and CDR2 YYDKDF (reference sequence). The CDR3 loop is CATSRTSGGASTDTQYF. The CDR3 nucleotides read TGTGCCACCAGCAGGACTAGCGGGGGGGCAAGCACAGATACGCAGTATTTT.

This clone came up once. The gene calls are TRBV19 and TRBJ2-7, with 7 bases fitting TRBD2. Trimming removed 1 base from V and 2 bases from J; junction bases left unmatched: 2. The CDR3 length is 14 residues. CDR1 and CDR2 (germline): LNHDA, SQIVND (reference sequence). The CDR3 nucleotides read TGTGCCAGTAGTATAGCGGCGGGGGCCTACGAGCAGTACGTC. Amino acids: CASSIAAGAYEQYV.

J is TRBJ1-5 and V is TRBV7-2, with D perhaps matching TRBD1 (5 bases). The CDR3 contains 14 residues. V gave up 0 bases and J gave up 5 bases, with 8 bases separating them. The germline V gene has CDR1 SGHTA and CDR2 FQGNSA. The CDR3 bases are TGTGCCAGCAGCTTAGCCGCAGGGCATCAGCCCCAGCATTTT. Amino acids: CASSLAAGHQPQHF.

This chain's CDR3 is CASSGGGRDEQYV. The CDR3 DNA reads TGTGCCAGCTCAGGCGGGGGGCGCGACGAGCAGTACGTC. The gene calls are TRBV18 and TRBJ2-7; 8 nucleotides align to TRBD2. The CDR3 contains 13 residues. Germline V gives CDR1 KGHSH, CDR2 LQKENI. The ends lost 5 bases at V and 5 bases at J; junction bases unmatched: 5.

The V call is TRBV10-3, the J call TRBJ1-2, with TRBD1 identical over 9 bases. Trimming removed 6 bases from V and 8 bases from J; junction bases left unmatched: 7. The germline V gene encodes CDR1 ENHRY and CDR2 SYGVKD. The CDR3 is 13 amino acids. CDR3: CAIRPQGQGGYTF. CDR3 bases: TGTGCCATCAGGCCCCAGGGACAGGGAGGCTACACCTTC.

The chain couples TRBV4-1 to TRBJ1-3, with a possible D match to TRBD1 (5 bases). This CDR3 region has 16 residues. Per the germline V gene, CDR1 is MGHRA and CDR2 is YSYEKL. Between the trimmed V and J ends, which lost 2 bases and 1 base, there was a span of 12 bases. This CDR3 is CASSQYSGDSGNTIYF. The CDR3 DNA reads as TGCGCCAGCAGCCAATACTCGGGGGATTCTGGAAACACCATATATTTT.